What follows are 16 T cell receptor beta chains derived from one specimen sequenced in a study of blood T cell repertoires in COVID-19. Measured with immunoSEQ multiplex PCR; TCRdb has only the in-frame clones, and not every one. This sample has about 310,000 clones; 80% to 90% occur once, and the top ten carry around 2.2%. Sequencing was carried out using PBMCs or T cells enriched from blood (not recorded which). The receptors were gathered from a man aged 25-45 years who had recovered from COVID-19.

This clone showed up just once. The CDR3 reads CASTHRGGSSYNEQFF. The CDR3 DNA reads as TGTGCCAGCACCCACCGGGGAGGGAGCTCCTACAATGAGCAGTTCTTC. The genes are TRBV27 and TRBJ2-1, with 7 bases fitting TRBD2. Trimming at V came to 7 bases and at J to 0 bases, leaving 9 bases not matched to a gene. Germline values: CDR1 MNHEY, CDR2 SMNVEV (reference sequence). The CDR3 contains 16 residues.

The rearrangement joins TRBV12-3 or TRBV12-4 to TRBJ1-2; TRBD1 aligns across 8 bases. There are 13 residues in the CDR3. V was clipped by 2 bases and J by 8 bases; unmatched bases: 4. CDR3 coding DNA: TGTGCCAGCAGTTTACTTTCAGGGGGCGGCTACACCTTC. The encoded protein is CASSLLSGGGYTF.

The chain is built from TRBV7-3 and TRBJ1-1; D remains unclear. CDR3 length: 14 amino acids. Between the trimmed V and J ends, which lost 2 bases and 0 bases, there was a span of 7 bases. Germline CDR1 and CDR2: SGHTA and FQGTGA. The CDR3 protein is CASSLRQVNTEAFF. As DNA, the CDR3 is TGTGCCAGCAGCTTACGGCAGGTGAACACTGAAGCTTTCTTT. The entire variable domain, with the rest obtained from reference TRBV7-3 and TRBJ1-1, is as follows: GAGVSQTPSNKVTEKGKYVELRCDPISGHTALYWYRQSLGQGPEFLIYFQGTGAADDSGLPNDRFFAVRPEGSVSTLKIQRTERGDSAVYLCASSLRQVNTEAFFGQGTRLTVV.

The rearrangement joins TRBV7-9 to TRBJ1-4; D remains ambiguous. This CDR3 is built from 14 residues. V was trimmed by 6 bases and J by 4 bases, leaving 12 bases between them. Germline CDR1 reads SEHNR; CDR2 reads FQNEAQ (reference sequence). This chain's CDR3 is CASSPRVDNEKLFF. The CDR3 nucleotides read TGTGCCAGCAGTCCCCGCGTCGATAATGAAAAACTGTTTTTT.

V usage is TRBV2 and J usage is TRBJ2-3, with D possibly TRBD1 on 6 matching bases. The germline gives CDR1 SNHLY, CDR2 FYNNEI. This CDR3 contains 17 residues. The V gene lost 1 base and the J gene lost 1 base, with 15 bases spanning the gap. CDR3 loop: CASSEGVWTERTDTQYF. The CDR3 DNA is TGTGCCAGCAGTGAAGGGGTGTGGACAGAACGCACAGATACGCAGTATTTT.

The chain couples TRBV7-8 to TRBJ1-1, with D unclear. Per germline, CDR1 SGHVS and CDR2 FQNEAQ. The CDR3 runs 17 residues. Trimming removed 2 bases from V and 5 bases from J, with 21 bases in between. CDR3 amino acids: CASSLSPTGGLKTEAFF. For the CDR3, the DNA is TGTGCCAGCAGCTTAAGCCCAACCGGAGGGTTAAAAACTGAAGCTTTCTTT.

This sequence joins TRBV27 and TRBJ1-3, with D maybe TRBD1 (5 bases). Germline V gene sequence: CDR1 MNHEY, CDR2 SMNVEV (reference sequence). The germline V and J ends were trimmed by 5 bases and 4 bases, with 12 bases remaining between them. The CDR3 is 14 residues long. The CDR3 region is CASSLRGPGNTIYF. CDR3 in DNA: TGTGCCAGCAGTCTTAGGGGCCCCGGAAACACCATATATTTT.

The chain links TRBV7-9 to TRBJ1-2; 7 bases are shared with TRBD1. This CDR3 has 15 amino acids. CDR1 is SEHNR and CDR2 is FQNEAQ in the germline V gene (reference sequence). Losses at the gene ends were 4 bases for V and 6 bases for J; bases not matched to a gene: 11. The CDR3 region is CASSYQPLTGNGYTF. CDR3 nucleotides: TGTGCCAGCAGCTACCAACCGCTGACAGGGAATGGCTACACCTTC.

This rearrangement joins TRBV19 to TRBJ1-2; 9 bases are shared with TRBD1. Germline CDR1 is LNHDA and CDR2 is SQIVND (reference sequence). The junction had 4 bases not matched to a gene; V was cut back by 5 bases and J by 3 bases. The CDR3 runs 14 residues. The CDR3 DNA follows: TGTGCCAGTAGTGGAAGGACAGGGGACTATGGCTACACCTTC. Protein: CASSGRTGDYGYTF.

The chain joins TRBV18 to TRBJ1-1; 10 positions match TRBD1. CDR3 length: 15 residues. Germline values: CDR1 KGHSH, CDR2 LQKENI. V lost 6 bases to trimming and J lost 3 bases; unmatched junction nucleotides: 7. The CDR3 is CASSPGTGADTEAFF. The CDR3 coding sequence is TGTGCCAGCTCCCCCGGGACAGGGGCGGACACTGAAGCTTTCTTT.

CDR3 bases: TGCGCCAGCAGCCCGGGGGTCGGAGAAAAACTGTTTTTT. Amino acid sequence: CASSPGVGEKLFF. This chain uses TRBV5-1 with TRBJ1-4; maybe TRBD1 (5 bases). From germline, CDR1 is SGHRS and CDR2 YFSETQ. The CDR3 is 13 amino acids. Trimming shortened V by 4 bases and J by 8 bases, and 12 bases separated the two germline ends.

The chain links TRBV20-1 to TRBJ2-5; D not resolved. V was shortened by 5 bases and J by 2 bases, with 3 bases between the two germline ends. Germline loops: CDR1 DFQATT, CDR2 SNEGSKA (reference sequence). The CDR3 spans 10 residues. CDR3 protein: CSAQQETQYF. CDR3 bases: TGCAGTGCTCAACAAGAGACCCAGTACTTC.

The chain couples TRBV18 to TRBJ2-3, with TRBD2 matching over 7 bases. V dropped 6 bases and J dropped 0; count of bases not matched to a gene: 6. Germline V gene sequence: CDR1 KGHSH, CDR2 LQKENI. The CDR3 is 15 amino acids. The CDR3 here is CASSIAGPSTDTQYF. The CDR3 coding sequence is TGTGCCAGCTCGATAGCGGGTCCTAGCACAGATACGCAGTATTTT.

The chain couples TRBV29-1 to TRBJ1-5, with unresolved D. This CDR3 comprises 15 residues. The ends were cut back, 5 bases at V and 3 bases at J, with 17 bases in the middle. Germline V gene lookup returns CDR1 SQVTM and CDR2 ANQGSEA. CDR3 sequence: CSVPHVGRHNQPQHF. The CDR3 DNA is TGCAGCGTTCCTCATGTGGGCAGACACAATCAGCCCCAGCATTTT.

The rearrangement links TRBV3-1 (or the pseudogene TRBV3-2) to TRBJ1-1; D unresolved. The germline V gene encodes CDR1 LGHDT and CDR2 YNNKEL (reference sequence). Between the trimmed V and J ends, which lost 1 base and 3 bases, there was a span of 15 bases. This CDR3 is 16 amino acids long. In nucleotides, the CDR3 is TGTGCCAGCAGCCAAGTGTCGGGGTTTGAGTACACTGAAGCTTTCTTT. Encoded protein: CASSQVSGFEYTEAFF.

This clone was recorded only once. The chain has TRBV3-1 (or the pseudogene TRBV3-2) and TRBJ2-7, with a possible D match to TRBD1 (6 bases). This CDR3 region has 14 residues. CDR1 LGHDT and CDR2 YNNKEL come from the germline V gene (reference sequence). V was shortened by 10 bases and J by 2 bases, with 18 bases between the two germline ends. In DNA, the CDR3 is TGTGCCACGTATGATTCAGGGGCCACCTACGAGCAGTACTTC. Amino acid sequence: CATYDSGATYEQYF.